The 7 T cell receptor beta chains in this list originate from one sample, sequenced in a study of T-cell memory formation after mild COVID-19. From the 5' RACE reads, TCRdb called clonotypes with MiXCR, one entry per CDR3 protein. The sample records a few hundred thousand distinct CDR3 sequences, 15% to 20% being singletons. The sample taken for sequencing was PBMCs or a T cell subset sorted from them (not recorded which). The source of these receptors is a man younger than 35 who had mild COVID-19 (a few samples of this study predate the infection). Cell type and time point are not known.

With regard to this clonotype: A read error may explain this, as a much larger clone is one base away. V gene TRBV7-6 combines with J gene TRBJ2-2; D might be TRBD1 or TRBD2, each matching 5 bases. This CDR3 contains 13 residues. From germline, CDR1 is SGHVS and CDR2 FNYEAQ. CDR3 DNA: TGTGCCAGAAGCTTAGAGGGGTCCGGGGAGCTGTTTTTT. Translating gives CARSLEGSGELFF.

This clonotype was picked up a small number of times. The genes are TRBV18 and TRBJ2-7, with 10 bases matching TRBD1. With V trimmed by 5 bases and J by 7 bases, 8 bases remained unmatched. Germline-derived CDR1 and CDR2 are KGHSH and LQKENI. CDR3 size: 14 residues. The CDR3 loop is CASSTRQGANEQYF. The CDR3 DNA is TGTGCCAGCTCAACCCGACAGGGGGCAAATGAGCAGTACTTC.

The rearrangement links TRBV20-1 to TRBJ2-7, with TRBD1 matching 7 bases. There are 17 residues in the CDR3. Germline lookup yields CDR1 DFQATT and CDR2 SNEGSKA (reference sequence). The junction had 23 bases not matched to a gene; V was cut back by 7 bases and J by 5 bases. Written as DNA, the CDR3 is TGCAGTGTTCTAGATCCCCCGGGCGCAGGGGGTTCCGACGAGCAGTACTTC. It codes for CSVLDPPGAGGSDEQYF.

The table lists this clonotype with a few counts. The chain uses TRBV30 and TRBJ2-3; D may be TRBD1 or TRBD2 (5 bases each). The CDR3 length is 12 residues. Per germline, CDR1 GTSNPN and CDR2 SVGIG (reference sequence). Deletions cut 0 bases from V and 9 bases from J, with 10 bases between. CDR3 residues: CAWSVGESTQYF. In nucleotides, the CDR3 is TGTGCCTGGAGTGTAGGGGAGTCGACGCAGTATTTT.

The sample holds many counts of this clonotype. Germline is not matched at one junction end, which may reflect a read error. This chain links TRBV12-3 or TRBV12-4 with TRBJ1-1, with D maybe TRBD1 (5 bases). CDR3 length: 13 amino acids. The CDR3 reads CASSLRGGTEAFF. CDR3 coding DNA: TGCGCCAGCAGCTTGAGGGGTGGAACTGAAGCTTTCTTT.

In DNA form, the CDR3 reads TGTGCCAGCTCACCACCCTCGGGCAACTACGAGCAGTACTTC. Amino acids: CASSPPSGNYEQYF. The chain carries TRBV18 and TRBJ2-7, with D unclear. V was clipped by 0 bases and J by 3 bases, with 9 bases between them. Germline CDR1 KGHSH, CDR2 LQKENI. CDR3 length equals 14 residues.

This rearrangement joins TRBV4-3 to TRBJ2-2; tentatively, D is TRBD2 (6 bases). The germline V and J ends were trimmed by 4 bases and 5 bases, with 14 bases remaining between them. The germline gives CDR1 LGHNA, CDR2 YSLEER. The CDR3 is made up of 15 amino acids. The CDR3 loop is CASSPQAGLTGELFF. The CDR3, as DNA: TGCGCCAGCAGCCCCCAAGCGGGTCTAACCGGGGAGCTGTTTTTT.